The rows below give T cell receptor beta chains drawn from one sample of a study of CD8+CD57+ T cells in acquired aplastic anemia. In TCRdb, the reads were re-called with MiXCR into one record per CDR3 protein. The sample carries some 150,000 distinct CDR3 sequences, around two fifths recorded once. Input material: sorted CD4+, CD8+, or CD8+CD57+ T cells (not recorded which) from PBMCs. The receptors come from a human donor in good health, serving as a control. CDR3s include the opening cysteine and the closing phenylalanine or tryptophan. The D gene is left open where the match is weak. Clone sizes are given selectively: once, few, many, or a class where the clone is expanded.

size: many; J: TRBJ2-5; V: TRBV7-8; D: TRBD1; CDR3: CASSHDRVMGETQYF; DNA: TGTGCCAGCAGCCATGACAGGGTCATGGGAGAGACCCAGTACTTC
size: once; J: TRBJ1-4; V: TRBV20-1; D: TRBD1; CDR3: CSPGQGDEKLFF; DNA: TGCAGCCCGGGACAGGGAGATGAAAAACTGTTTTTT
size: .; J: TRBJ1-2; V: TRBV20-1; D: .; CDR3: CSARGLQTDGYTF; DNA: TGCAGTGCTAGGGGGTTGCAAACGGATGGCTACACCTTC
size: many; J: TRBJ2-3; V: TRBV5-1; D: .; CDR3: CASSLKGVSSDTQYF; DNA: TGCGCCAGCAGCTTGAAGGGAGTCTCCTCAGATACGCAGTATTTT
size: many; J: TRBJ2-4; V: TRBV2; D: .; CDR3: CASSDPWNIQYF; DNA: TGTGCCAGCAGTGATCCTTGGAACATTCAGTACTTC
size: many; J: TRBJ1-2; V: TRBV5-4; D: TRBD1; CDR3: CASSLYLGTGAEGYTF; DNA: TGTGCCAGCAGCTTGTATCTAGGGACAGGGGCTGAAGGCTACACCTTC
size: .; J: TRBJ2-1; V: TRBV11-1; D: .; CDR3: CASSKTGRYNEQFF; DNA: TGTGCCAGCAGCAAGACAGGGAGGTACAATGAGCAGTTCTTC
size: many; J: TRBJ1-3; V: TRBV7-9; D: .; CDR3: CASSALATLAGNTIYF; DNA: TGTGCCAGCAGCGCATTGGCCACTCTGGCGGGAAACACCATATATTTT
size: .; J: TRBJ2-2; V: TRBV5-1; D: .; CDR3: CASSPEYGSGELFF; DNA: TGCGCCAGCAGCCCGGAATATGGTAGCGGGGAGCTGTTTTTT
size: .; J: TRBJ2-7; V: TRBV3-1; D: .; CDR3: CASSPGAGSYEQYF; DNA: TGTGCCAGCAGCCCTGGCGCAGGGAGCTACGAGCAGTACTTC
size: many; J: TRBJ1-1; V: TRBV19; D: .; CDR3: CASSAALQGWYTEAFF; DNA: TGTGCCAGTAGTGCAGCGTTACAGGGTTGGTACACTGAAGCTTTCTTT
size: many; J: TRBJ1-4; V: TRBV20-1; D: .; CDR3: CSARDEGIREKLFF; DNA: TGCAGTGCTAGAGATGAGGGGATCCGGGAAAAACTGTTTTTT
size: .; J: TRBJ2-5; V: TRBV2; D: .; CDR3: CASSAGVQAPLVTQYF; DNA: TGTGCCAGCAGTGCTGGAGTCCAGGCCCCCTTAGTAACCCAGTACTTC
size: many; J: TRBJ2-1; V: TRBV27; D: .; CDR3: CASSKDSRNEQFF; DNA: TGTGCCAGCAGTAAGGACAGTCGCAATGAGCAGTTCTTC
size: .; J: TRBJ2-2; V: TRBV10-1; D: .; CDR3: CASSDRTGELFF; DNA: TGCGCCAGCAGCGACAGGACCGGGGAGCTGTTTTTT
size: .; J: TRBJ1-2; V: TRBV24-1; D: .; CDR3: CATSHYGYTF; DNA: TGTGCCACCAGTCATTATGGCTACACCTTC
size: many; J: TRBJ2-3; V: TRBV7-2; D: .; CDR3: CASSLSGSSRWTDTQYF; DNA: TGTGCCAGCAGCTTAAGTGGTTCGAGCAGGTGGACAGATACGCAGTATTTT
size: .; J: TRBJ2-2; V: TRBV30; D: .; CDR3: CAWSILRNTGELFF; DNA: TGTGCCTGGAGTATACTTAGGAACACCGGGGAGCTGTTTTTT
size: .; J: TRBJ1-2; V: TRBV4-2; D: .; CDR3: CASSQSTPIWSRGYTF; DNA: TGTGCCAGCAGCCAGAGCACACCCATCTGGTCCCGTGGCTACACCTTC
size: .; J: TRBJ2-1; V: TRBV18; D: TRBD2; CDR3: CVSSPKLAGYNEQFF; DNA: TGTGTCAGCTCACCGAAACTAGCGGGGTACAATGAGCAGTTCTTC
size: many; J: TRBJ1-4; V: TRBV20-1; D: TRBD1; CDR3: CSARDRRYEKLFF; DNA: TGCAGTGCTAGGGACAGGCGGTACGAAAAACTGTTTTTT
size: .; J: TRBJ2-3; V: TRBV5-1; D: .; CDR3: CASSSDKGSDTQYF; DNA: TGCGCCAGCAGCTCGGACAAAGGGTCAGATACGCAGTATTTT
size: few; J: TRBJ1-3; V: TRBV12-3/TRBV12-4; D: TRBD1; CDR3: CASSLGQLLSGNTIYF; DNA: TGTGCCAGCAGTCTGGGACAGCTTCTCTCTGGAAACACCATATATTTT
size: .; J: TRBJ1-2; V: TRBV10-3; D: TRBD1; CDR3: CAISGTVNYGYTF; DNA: TGTGCCATCTCCGGGACAGTTAACTATGGCTACACCTTC
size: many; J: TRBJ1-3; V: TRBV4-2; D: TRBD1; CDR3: CASSPGQGYYSGNTIYF; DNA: TGTGCCAGCAGCCCCGGACAGGGATATTACTCGGGAAACACCATATATTTT
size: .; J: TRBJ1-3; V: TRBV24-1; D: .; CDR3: CATSDLPRTSGNTIYF; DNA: TGTGCCACCAGTGATTTGCCCCGCACCTCTGGAAACACCATATATTTT
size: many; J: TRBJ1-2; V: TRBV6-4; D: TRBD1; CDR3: CASSGGTGASLGYTF; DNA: TGTGCCAGCAGTGGCGGGACAGGGGCGTCGTTAGGCTACACCTTC
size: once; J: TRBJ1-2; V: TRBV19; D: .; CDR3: CASSVAGGYGYTF; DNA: TGTGCCAGTAGTGTAGCGGGAGGGTATGGCTACACCTTC
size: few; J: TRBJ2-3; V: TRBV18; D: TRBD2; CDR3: CASSPFGLAGHLSTDTQYF; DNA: TGTGCCAGCTCACCATTCGGGCTAGCGGGACACCTAAGCACAGATACGCAGTATTTT
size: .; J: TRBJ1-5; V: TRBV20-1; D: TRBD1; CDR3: CSASRGQLHQPQHF; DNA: TGCAGTGCTAGTAGGGGACAGCTGCATCAGCCCCAGCATTTT
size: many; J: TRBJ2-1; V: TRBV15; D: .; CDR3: CATSPGDYNEQFF; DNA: TGTGCCACCAGCCCCGGGGACTACAATGAGCAGTTCTTC
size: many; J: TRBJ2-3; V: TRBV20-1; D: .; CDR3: CSAKQGSEDTQYF; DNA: TGCAGTGCGAAGCAGGGGAGTGAAGATACGCAGTATTTT
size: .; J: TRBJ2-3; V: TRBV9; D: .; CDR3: CASSVRAALDTQYF; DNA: TGTGCCAGCAGCGTCCGGGCTGCTTTAGATACGCAGTATTTT
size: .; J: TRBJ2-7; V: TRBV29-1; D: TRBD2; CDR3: CSVGGLAGYVVQYF; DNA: TGCAGCGTTGGCGGACTAGCGGGCTATGTTGTGCAGTACTTC
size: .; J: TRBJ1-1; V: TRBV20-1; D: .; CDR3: CSARAQSAGGAFF; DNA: TGCAGTGCTAGAGCCCAAAGTGCCGGCGGAGCTTTCTTT
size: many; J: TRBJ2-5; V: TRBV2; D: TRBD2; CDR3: CASRLATYQETQYF; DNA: TGTGCCAGCAGACTAGCGACGTACCAAGAGACCCAGTACTTC
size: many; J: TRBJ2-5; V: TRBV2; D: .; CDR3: CASSVHKETQYF; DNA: TGTGCCAGCAGTGTCCATAAAGAGACCCAGTACTTC
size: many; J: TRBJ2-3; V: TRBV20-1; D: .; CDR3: CSSPPGGQTDTQYF; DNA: TGCAGTTCACCACCGGGGGGCCAGACAGATACGCAGTATTTT
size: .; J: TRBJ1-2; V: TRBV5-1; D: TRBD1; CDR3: CASSRQGYGHTF; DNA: TGCGCCAGCAGCAGACAGGGCTATGGCCACACCTTC
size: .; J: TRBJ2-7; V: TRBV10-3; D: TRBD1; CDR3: CAISGPGQGLHEQYF; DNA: TGTGCCATCAGTGGGCCGGGACAGGGGCTCCACGAGCAGTACTTC
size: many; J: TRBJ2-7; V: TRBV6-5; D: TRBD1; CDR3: CASSPGQGFYEQYF; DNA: TGTGCCAGCAGCCCAGGACAGGGATTCTACGAGCAGTACTTC
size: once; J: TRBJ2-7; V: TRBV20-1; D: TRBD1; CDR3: CSAGGTGGPYEQYF; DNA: TGCAGTGCAGGGGGGACAGGGGGCCCCTACGAGCAGTACTTC
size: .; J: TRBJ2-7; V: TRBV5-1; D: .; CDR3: CASSLEGAYEQYF; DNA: TGCGCCAGCAGCTTGGAGGGCGCCTACGAGCAGTACTTC
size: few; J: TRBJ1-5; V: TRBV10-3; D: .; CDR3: CAISGPDLSQPQHF; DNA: TGTGCCATCAGTGGCCCGGACCTGAGTCAGCCCCAGCATTTT
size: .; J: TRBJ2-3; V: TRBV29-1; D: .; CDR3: CSVGGQGGTDTQYF; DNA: TGCAGCGTTGGTGGACAGGGAGGGACAGATACGCAGTATTTT